What follows are 26 T cell receptor beta chains derived from one specimen sequenced in a study of cytomegalovirus exposure and HLA in healthy donors. Only in-frame clones appear in the TCRdb table, and some are missing; sequencing was by immunoSEQ multiplex PCR. Among 260,000 or so clones, approximately 90% were seen once, and the ten largest hold roughly 1%. The specimen sequenced was PBMCs. The receptors come from a woman aged 18-29 years in good health and CMV-seronegative.

The chain combines TRBV29-1 with TRBJ2-2; 8 bases are shared with TRBD1. The germline V gene encodes CDR1 SQVTM and CDR2 ANQGSEA. This CDR3 spans 14 amino acids. With V trimmed by 3 bases and J by 4 bases, 4 bases remained unmatched. CDR3 bases: TGCAGCGTTGACGACAGGGGTGCCACCGGGGAGCTGTTTTTT. Translating it yields CSVDDRGATGELFF.

This sequence joins TRBV2 and TRBJ1-1, with D unresolved. Trimming shortened V by 3 bases and J by 0 bases, and 17 bases separated the two germline ends. The V gene's germline CDR1 is SNHLY and CDR2 FYNNEI. The CDR3 covers 17 residues. The CDR3, as DNA: TGTGCCAGCAGTGACTCGAGGGCCCAGTTAATGAACACTGAAGCTTTCTTT. Encoded protein: CASSDSRAQLMNTEAFF. Drawing the rest from reference TRBV2 and TRBJ1-1, the complete variable domain is EPEVTQTPSHQVTQMGQEVILRCVPISNHLYFYWYRQILGQKVEFLVSFYNNEISEKSEIFDDQFSVERPDGSNFTLKIRSTKLEDSAMYFCASSDSRAQLMNTEAFFGQGTRLTVV.

V and J are TRBV9 and TRBJ2-1, with a possible D match to TRBD2 (6 bases). The CDR3 extends over 19 amino acids. Germline-derived CDR1 and CDR2 are SGDLS and YYNGEE. V shed 0 bases and J shed 0 bases, with 19 bases lying between them. This chain's CDR3 is CASSVALGGPGSSYNEQFF. CDR3 sequence (DNA): TGTGCCAGCAGCGTAGCTCTCGGTGGTCCCGGGAGCTCCTACAATGAGCAGTTCTTC.

The J gene is TRBJ2-1, the V gene TRBV9, with a possible D match to TRBD2 (6 bases). Trimming removed 0 bases from V and 2 bases from J, with 15 bases in between. Germline V gene lookup returns CDR1 SGDLS and CDR2 YYNGEE. CDR3 length: 17 residues. The CDR3 is CASSVGSGTGTYNEQFF. The CDR3 bases are TGTGCCAGCAGCGTAGGGTCCGGGACTGGTACCTACAATGAGCAGTTCTTC. Using reference TRBV9 and TRBJ2-1 for the parts outside the CDR3, the full variable domain is DSGVTQTPKHLITATGQRVTLRCSPRSGDLSVYWYQQSLDQGLQFLIQYYNGEERAKGNILERFSAQQFPDLHSELNLSSLELGDSALYFCASSVGSGTGTYNEQFFGPGTRLTVL.

The rearrangement links TRBV5-6 to TRBJ1-5; D is possibly TRBD1 (6 bases). This CDR3 is 14 amino acids long. V lost 2 bases and J lost 7, with 13 bases in between. Looked up from germline, CDR1 is SGHDT and CDR2 is YYEEEE. CDR3 in amino acids: CASSLQGWSQPQHF. The CDR3 DNA follows: TGTGCCAGCAGCTTACAGGGATGGAGCCAGCCCCAGCATTTT.

The gene calls are TRBV6-5 and TRBJ1-2, with 9 positions matching TRBD1. V was clipped by 6 bases and J by 4 bases; unmatched bases: 9. The CDR3 runs to 15 residues. Germline lookup yields CDR1 MNHEY and CDR2 SVGAGI. CDR3 DNA: TGTGCCAGCAGCTACACAGGGGGCCAGGTCTATGGCTACACCTTC. Translated, it gives CASSYTGGQVYGYTF.

The gene calls are TRBV28 and TRBJ1-2; 10 nucleotides align to TRBD1. The germline V gene encodes CDR1 MDHEN and CDR2 SYDVKM. The CDR3 loop spans 14 amino acids. V lost 5 bases and J lost 8; bases outside the gene matches: 8. The CDR3 loop is CASSVGTGVYGYTF. The CDR3 DNA reads as TGTGCCAGCAGTGTCGGGACAGGGGTTTACGGCTACACCTTC.

The chain joins TRBV9 to TRBJ2-3; 11 bases match TRBD2. Germline lookup yields CDR1 SGDLS and CDR2 YYNGEE. The CDR3 length is 19 residues. J gave up 0 bases and V 3 bases, and 12 bases lay outside the gene matches. The chain's CDR3 is CASSASGLAGRSSTDTQYF. CDR3 coding DNA: TGTGCCAGCAGCGCGTCCGGACTAGCGGGCAGATCTAGCACAGATACGCAGTATTTT.

This sequence joins TRBV7-3 and TRBJ2-2; perhaps TRBD1 as D (6 bases). The germline gives CDR1 SGHTA, CDR2 FQGTGA. This CDR3 comprises 14 residues. V was trimmed by 8 bases and J by 5 bases, leaving 15 bases between them. The CDR3 sequence: CASGLQGATGELFF. Written as DNA, the CDR3 is TGTGCCAGCGGTCTACAGGGCGCTACCGGGGAGCTGTTTTTT. The full variable domain, in which reference TRBV7-3 and TRBJ2-2 provide the parts outside the CDR3, is GAGVSQTPSNKVTEKGKYVELRCDPISGHTALYWYRQSLGQGPEFLIYFQGTGAADDSGLPNDRFFAVRPEGSVSTLKIQRTERGDSAVYLCASGLQGATGELFFGEGSRLTVL.

The chain has TRBV12-5 and TRBJ2-6; 13 bases line up with TRBD2. V lost 3 bases and J lost 1; bases outside the gene matches: 18. There are 23 residues in the CDR3. Germline V lookup: CDR1 LGHNT, CDR2 FRNRAP. The CDR3 sequence: CASGLTSTTPWTSGRSGANVLTF. The DNA of the CDR3 is TGTGCTAGTGGTTTAACTAGCACTACGCCGTGGACTAGCGGGAGATCTGGGGCCAACGTCCTGACTTTC. Full variable domain (missing parts from reference TRBV12-5 and TRBJ2-6): DARVTQTPRHKVTEMGQEVTMRCQPILGHNTVFWYRQTMMQGLELLAYFRNRAPLDDSGMPKDRFSAEMPDATLATLKIQPSEPRDSAVYFCASGLTSTTPWTSGRSGANVLTFGAGSRLTVL.

Written as DNA, the CDR3 is TGTGCCAGCAGTTTAAGACTCGCTAGTAAAGAGACCCAGTACTTC. Translating gives CASSLRLASKETQYF. The chain is built from TRBV27 and TRBJ2-5; unclear D gene. With 2 bases removed from V and 3 bases from J, the gap between germline ends came to 13 bases. Germline CDR1 is MNHEY and CDR2 is SMNVEV (reference sequence). CDR3 length: 15 amino acids.

V gene TRBV19 combines with J gene TRBJ1-5; D not resolved. Trimming took 2 bases from V and 5 from J, leaving 10 bases between them. This CDR3 has 14 residues. Per germline, CDR1 LNHDA and CDR2 SQIVND (reference sequence). CDR3 loop: CASSISGGDQPQHF. The CDR3 DNA follows: TGTGCCAGTAGTATAAGCGGTGGCGATCAGCCCCAGCATTTT.

The genes are TRBV5-1 and TRBJ1-1; the D is unclear. Trimming removed 0 bases at V and 5 bases at J, with 11 bases between. Germline CDR1 SGHRS, CDR2 YFSETQ. The CDR3 is 14 residues long. CDR3 coding DNA: TGCGCCAGCAGCTTGGCCGGTCGGTCGACTGAAGCTTTCTTT. It translates to CASSLAGRSTEAFF.

The chain combines TRBV28 with TRBJ1-2; the match to TRBD1 covers 10 bases. The V gene's germline CDR1 is MDHEN and CDR2 SYDVKM. This CDR3 is 15 amino acids long. Trimming removed 4 bases from V and 3 bases from J; junction bases left unmatched: 5. The CDR3: CASSSEGQGDYGYTF. In nucleotides, the CDR3 is TGTGCCAGCAGTTCCGAAGGACAGGGGGACTATGGCTACACCTTC.

This chain uses TRBV7-8 with TRBJ2-5; D possibly corresponds to TRBD2 (5 bases). CDR3 length equals 14 residues. Germline CDR1 is SGHVS and CDR2 is FQNEAQ. Trimming pared 6 bases from V and 1 base from J, leaving 12 bases between. CDR3 sequence: CASRRAVIQETQYF. The DNA for the CDR3 is TGTGCCAGCAGACGAGCGGTAATCCAAGAGACCCAGTACTTC.

A few counts support this clone. The V gene is TRBV6-4, the J gene TRBJ2-7, with 9 bases identical to TRBD1. V lost 2 bases to trimming and J lost 6 bases; unmatched junction nucleotides: 8. The germline V gene has CDR1 MRHNA and CDR2 SNTAGT. The CDR3 runs to 15 residues. DNA for the CDR3: TGTGCCAGCAGTGACAAGCCGGGACAGGGAGGCGAGCAGTACTTC. It codes for CASSDKPGQGGEQYF.

The chain couples TRBV7-8 to TRBJ2-2; perhaps TRBD2 as D (5 bases). The CDR3 is 15 amino acids. Trimming removed 1 base at V and 5 bases at J, with 11 bases between. Germline V gene data show CDR1 as SGHVS and CDR2 as FQNEAQ. CDR3 coding DNA: TGTGCCAGCAGCTTAGGAATTGGAGGAACCGGGGAGCTGTTTTTT. Protein sequence: CASSLGIGGTGELFF. Looking up the rest from reference TRBV7-8 and TRBJ2-2 gives the full variable domain: GAGVSQSPRYKVAKRGQDVALRCDPISGHVSLFWYQQALGQGPEFLTYFQNEAQLDKSGLPSDRFFAERPEGSVSTLKIQRTQQEDSAVYLCASSLGIGGTGELFFGEGSRLTVL.

The rearrangement joins TRBV5-4 to TRBJ1-2; possible D gene TRBD1, 5 bases. This CDR3 has 14 amino acids. Germline V gene sequence: CDR1 SGHNT, CDR2 YYREEE (reference sequence). V was clipped by 4 bases and J by 4 bases, with 14 bases between them. CDR3 loop: CASSRGVETYGYTF. For the CDR3, the DNA is TGTGCCAGCAGCCGGGGGGTAGAGACCTATGGCTACACCTTC.

The chain carries TRBV6-5 and TRBJ1-2, with D possibly matching TRBD1 (5 bases). Between the trimmed V and J ends, which lost 2 bases and 3 bases, there was a span of 10 bases. Germline V gives CDR1 MNHEY, CDR2 SVGAGI. The CDR3 sequence is 14 residues long. The DNA for the CDR3 is TGTGCCAGCAGTTACGATCAGGGTTACTATGGCTACACCTTC. This gives the protein CASSYDQGYYGYTF.

In its sample, this clone was seen once. The chain has TRBV19 and TRBJ1-1; D gene uncertain. There are 14 residues in the CDR3. The V and J ends lost 4 bases and 7 bases respectively, with 16 bases between them. Germline V CDR1 and CDR2: LNHDA, SQIVND (reference sequence). The CDR3 region is CASSRLAEEVEAFF. The DNA of the CDR3 is TGTGCCAGTAGTAGATTGGCGGAGGAGGTTGAAGCTTTCTTT.

The genes are TRBV2 and TRBJ1-4; D unresolved. The V end lost 2 bases, the J end lost 0 bases, and 13 bases lay between the germline ends. The CDR3 is 17 amino acids. Germline V gene lookup returns CDR1 SNHLY and CDR2 FYNNEI. In DNA form, the CDR3 reads TGTGCCAGCAGTGAAAGGTTGGGCAGTGCAACTAATGAAAAACTGTTTTTT. The encoded protein is CASSERLGSATNEKLFF.

V and J are TRBV7-9 and TRBJ1-3; the D gene is possibly TRBD1 (6 bases). Germline V lookup: CDR1 SEHNR, CDR2 FQNEAQ (reference sequence). CDR3 length: 17 residues. Trimming stripped 5 bases from V and 0 bases from J, with 17 bases between. This CDR3 is CASSPQGRTASGNTIYF. In DNA form, the CDR3 reads TGTGCCAGCAGCCCCCAGGGGCGGACAGCCTCTGGAAACACCATATATTTT.

The chain has TRBV19 and TRBJ1-3; 8 bases are shared with TRBD1. This CDR3 is 18 amino acids long. The germline CDR1 and CDR2 sequences are LNHDA and SQIVND (reference sequence). After removal of 5 bases from V and 0 bases from J, the junction contained 12 bases not matched to a gene. The CDR3 DNA is TGTGCCAGTAGTTCCCACCGGACAGGGCCCCTCTCTGGAAACACCATATATTTT. This gives the protein CASSSHRTGPLSGNTIYF.

The V and J genes are TRBV18 and TRBJ1-1, with 7 bases fitting TRBD1. V shed 3 bases, J shed 7 bases, and the junction held 2 bases outside the gene matches. The CDR3 extends over 12 amino acids. The V gene's germline CDR1 is KGHSH and CDR2 LQKENI. CDR3 residues: CASSPTGVEAFF. The CDR3 DNA sequence: TGTGCCAGCTCACCCACAGGGGTTGAAGCTTTCTTT.

J is TRBJ2-3 and V is TRBV7-2; 9 bases align to TRBD2. Germline loops: CDR1 SGHTA, CDR2 FQGNSA. The CDR3 has 16 amino acids. After removal of 2 bases from V and 5 bases from J, the junction contained 8 bases not matched to a gene. The CDR3 DNA follows: TGTGCCAGCAGCTTAAGGGCTAGCGGGGCAAGAGATACGCAGTATTTT. This encodes CASSLRASGARDTQYF.

This clone was seen just once. The V call is TRBV2, the J call TRBJ1-2; D gene uncertain. V lost 6 bases and J lost 4, with 21 bases in between. Looked up from germline, CDR1 is SNHLY and CDR2 is FYNNEI. The CDR3 extends over 16 amino acids. DNA of the CDR3: TGTGCCAGCAGGGAGGCGAGAGGCCGGCGGGTCTATGGCTACACCTTC. Its protein product is CASREARGRRVYGYTF.